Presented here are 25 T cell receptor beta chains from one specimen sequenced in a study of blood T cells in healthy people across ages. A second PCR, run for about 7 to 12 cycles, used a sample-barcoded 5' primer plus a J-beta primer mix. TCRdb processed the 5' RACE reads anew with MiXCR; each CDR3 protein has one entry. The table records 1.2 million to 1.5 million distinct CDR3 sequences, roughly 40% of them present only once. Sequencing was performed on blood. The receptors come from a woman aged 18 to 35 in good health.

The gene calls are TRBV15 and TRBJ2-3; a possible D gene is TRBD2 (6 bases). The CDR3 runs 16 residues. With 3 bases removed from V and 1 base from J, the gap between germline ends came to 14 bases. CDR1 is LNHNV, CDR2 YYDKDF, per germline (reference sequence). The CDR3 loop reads CATSSPWGVGTDTQYF. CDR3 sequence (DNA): TGTGCCACCAGCAGTCCGTGGGGGGTAGGCACAGATACGCAGTATTTT.

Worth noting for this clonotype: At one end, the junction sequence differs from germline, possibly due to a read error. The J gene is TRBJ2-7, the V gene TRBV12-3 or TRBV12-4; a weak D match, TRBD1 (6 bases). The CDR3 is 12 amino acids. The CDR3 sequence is CASSSQGYAQYF. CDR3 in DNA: TGTGCCAGCAGTTCACAGGGTTACGCGCAGTACTTC.

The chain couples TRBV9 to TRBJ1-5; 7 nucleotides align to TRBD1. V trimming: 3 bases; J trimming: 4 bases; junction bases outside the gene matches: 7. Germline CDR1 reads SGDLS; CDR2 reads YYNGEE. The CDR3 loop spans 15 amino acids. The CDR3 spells CASSANLQGNQPQHF. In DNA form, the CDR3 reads TGTGCCAGCAGCGCCAACTTACAGGGGAATCAGCCCCAGCATTTT.

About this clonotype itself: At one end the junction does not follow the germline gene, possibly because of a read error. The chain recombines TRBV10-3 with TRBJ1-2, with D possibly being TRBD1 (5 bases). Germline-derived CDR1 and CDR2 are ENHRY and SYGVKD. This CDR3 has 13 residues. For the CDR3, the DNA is TGTGCCATAAGTGGGGGTTTTGACTATGGCTACACCTTC. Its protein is CAISGGFDYGYTF.

Here the CDR3 reads CASSSTDRRGYGYTF. The DNA for the CDR3 is TGTGCCAGCAGCTCCACGGACAGGAGAGGATATGGCTACACCTTC. The J gene is TRBJ1-2, the V gene TRBV28; 7 nucleotides line up with TRBD1. CDR3 size: 15 residues. V lost 6 bases, J lost 5 bases, and 12 bases stayed unmatched. The germline V gene has CDR1 MDHEN and CDR2 SYDVKM.

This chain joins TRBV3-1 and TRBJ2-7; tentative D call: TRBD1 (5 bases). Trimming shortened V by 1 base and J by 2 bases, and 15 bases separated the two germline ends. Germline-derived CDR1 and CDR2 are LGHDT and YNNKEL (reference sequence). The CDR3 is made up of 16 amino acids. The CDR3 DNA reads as TGTGCCAGCAGCCAAGTGCTTGGTGACAGACCCTACGAGCAGTACTTC. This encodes CASSQVLGDRPYEQYF.

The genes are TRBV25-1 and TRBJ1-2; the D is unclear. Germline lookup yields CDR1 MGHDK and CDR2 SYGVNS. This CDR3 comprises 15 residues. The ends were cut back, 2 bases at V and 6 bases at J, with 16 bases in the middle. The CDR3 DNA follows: TGTGCCAGCAGTGAAACTACGGGCGCTTGGGATGGCTACACCTTC. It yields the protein CASSETTGAWDGYTF.

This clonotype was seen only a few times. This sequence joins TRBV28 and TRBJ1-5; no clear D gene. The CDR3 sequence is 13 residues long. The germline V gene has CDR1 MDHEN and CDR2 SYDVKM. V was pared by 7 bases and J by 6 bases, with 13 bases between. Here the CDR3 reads CASNRRVGQPQHF. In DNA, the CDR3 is TGTGCCAGCAACCGTCGCGTCGGTCAGCCCCAGCATTTT.

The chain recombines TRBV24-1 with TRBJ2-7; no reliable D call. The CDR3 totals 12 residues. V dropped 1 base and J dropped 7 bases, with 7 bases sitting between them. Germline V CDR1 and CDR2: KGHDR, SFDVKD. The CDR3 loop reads CATSDLAKEQYF. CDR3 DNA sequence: TGTGCCACCAGTGATTTAGCAAAAGAGCAGTACTTC.

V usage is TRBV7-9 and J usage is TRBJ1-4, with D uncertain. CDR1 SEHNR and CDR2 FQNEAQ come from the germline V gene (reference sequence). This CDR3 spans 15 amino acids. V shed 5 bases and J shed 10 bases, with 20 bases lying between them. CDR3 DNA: TGTGCCAGCAGCGGAGTGACAATAGGCCCTGGAAAACTGTTTTTT. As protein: CASSGVTIGPGKLFF.

DNA for the CDR3: TGTGCCAGCGGCTTATCGGGACAGCGAAACACCGGGGAGCTGTTTTTT. Translated, it gives CASGLSGQRNTGELFF. The chain uses TRBV6-6 and TRBJ2-2, with TRBD1 matching over 7 bases. Germline V gene sequence: CDR1 MNHNY, CDR2 SVGAGI (reference sequence). The CDR3 covers 16 residues. V lost 8 bases, J lost 2 bases, and 11 bases stayed unmatched.

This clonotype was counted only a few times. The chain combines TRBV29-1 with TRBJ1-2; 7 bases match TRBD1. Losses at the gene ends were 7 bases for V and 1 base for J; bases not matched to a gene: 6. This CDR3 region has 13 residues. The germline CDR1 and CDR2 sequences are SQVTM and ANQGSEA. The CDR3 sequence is CSASRDSNYGYTF. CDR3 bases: TGCAGCGCCAGCCGGGACAGTAACTATGGCTACACCTTC. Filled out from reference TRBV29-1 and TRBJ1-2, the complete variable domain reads SAVISQKPSRDICQRGTSLTIQCQVDSQVTMMFWYRQQPGQSLTLIATANQGSEATYESGFVIDKFPISRPNLTFSTLTVSNMSPEDSSIYLCSASRDSNYGYTFGSGTRLTVV.

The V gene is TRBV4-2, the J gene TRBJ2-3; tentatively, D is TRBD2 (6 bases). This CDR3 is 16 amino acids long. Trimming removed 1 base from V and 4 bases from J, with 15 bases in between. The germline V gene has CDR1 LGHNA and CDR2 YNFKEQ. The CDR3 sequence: CASSQGTRGGADTQYF. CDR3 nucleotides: TGTGCCAGCAGCCAAGGCACGAGGGGAGGAGCAGATACGCAGTATTTT.

CDR3 DNA sequence: TGTGCCAGCGGATGGGGGCTACGCTCTGGAAACACCATATATTTT. Residues: CASGWGLRSGNTIYF. V is TRBV6-1 and J is TRBJ1-3; TRBD1 might be the D (6 bases). Trimming removed 8 bases from V and 0 bases from J, with 14 bases in between. Germline-derived CDR1 and CDR2 are MNHNS and SASEGT. This CDR3 region has 15 residues.

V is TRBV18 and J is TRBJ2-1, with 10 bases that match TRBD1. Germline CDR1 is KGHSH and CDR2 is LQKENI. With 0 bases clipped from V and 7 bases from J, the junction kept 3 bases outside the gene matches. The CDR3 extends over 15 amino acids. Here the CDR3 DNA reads TGTGCCAGCTCACCACCGGGACAGGGGAAGAATGAGCAGTTCTTC. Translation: CASSPPGQGKNEQFF.

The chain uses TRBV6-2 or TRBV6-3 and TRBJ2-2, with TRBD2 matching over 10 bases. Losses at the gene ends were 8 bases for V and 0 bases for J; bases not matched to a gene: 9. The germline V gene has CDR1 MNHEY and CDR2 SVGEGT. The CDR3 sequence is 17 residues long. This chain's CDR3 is CASGGLAAYTNTGELFF. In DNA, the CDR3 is TGTGCCAGCGGTGGACTAGCGGCCTATACGAACACCGGGGAGCTGTTTTTT.

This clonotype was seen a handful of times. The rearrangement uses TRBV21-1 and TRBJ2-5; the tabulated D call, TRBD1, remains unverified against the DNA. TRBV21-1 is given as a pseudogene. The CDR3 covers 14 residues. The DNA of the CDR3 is TGTGCCGGAGCCACCGGGACAGTGGAAGAGACCCAGTACTTC. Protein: CAGATGTVEETQYF.

CDR3 sequence reads: CASSLEAGVNNEQFF. In nucleotides, the CDR3 is TGTGCCAGCAGCTTAGAAGCGGGAGTGAACAATGAGCAGTTCTTC. The chain carries TRBV11-2 and TRBJ2-1; 8 bases fit TRBD2. CDR3 length: 15 residues. Germline V gene data show CDR1 as SGHAT and CDR2 as FQNNGV. Trimming took 0 bases from V and 5 from J; bases not matched to a gene: 3. Full variable domain (remainder filled in from reference TRBV11-2 and TRBJ2-1): EAGVAQSPRYKIIEKRQSVAFWCNPISGHATLYWYQQILGQGPKLLIQFQNNGVVDDSQLPKDRFSAERLKGVDSTLKIQPAKLEDSAVYLCASSLEAGVNNEQFFGPGTRLTVL.

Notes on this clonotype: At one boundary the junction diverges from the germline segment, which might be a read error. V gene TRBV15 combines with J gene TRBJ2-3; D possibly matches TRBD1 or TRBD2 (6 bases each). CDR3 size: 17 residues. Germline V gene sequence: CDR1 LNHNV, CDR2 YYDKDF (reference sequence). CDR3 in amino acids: CATSRGGGEWMTGTQYF. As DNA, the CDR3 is TGCGCCACCAGCAGAGGCGGAGGGGAGTGGATGACAGGTACGCAGTATTTT.

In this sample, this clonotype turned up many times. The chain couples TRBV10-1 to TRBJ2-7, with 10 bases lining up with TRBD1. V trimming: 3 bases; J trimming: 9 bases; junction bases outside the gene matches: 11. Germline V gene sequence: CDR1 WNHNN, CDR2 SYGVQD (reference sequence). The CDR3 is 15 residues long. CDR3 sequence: CASSDGQGESFGQYF. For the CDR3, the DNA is TGCGCCAGCAGTGACGGACAGGGGGAAAGTTTTGGGCAGTACTTC.

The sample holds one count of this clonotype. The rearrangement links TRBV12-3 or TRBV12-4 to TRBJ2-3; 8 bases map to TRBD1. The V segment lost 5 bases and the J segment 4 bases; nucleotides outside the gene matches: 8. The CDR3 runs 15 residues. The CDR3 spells CASSSRTGRADTQYF. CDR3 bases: TGTGCCAGCAGTAGCCGGACAGGGCGGGCAGATACGCAGTATTTT.

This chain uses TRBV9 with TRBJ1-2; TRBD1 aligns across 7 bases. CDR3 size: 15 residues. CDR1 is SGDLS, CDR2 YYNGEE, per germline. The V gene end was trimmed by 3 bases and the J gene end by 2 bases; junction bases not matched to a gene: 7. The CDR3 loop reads CASSGTTGRNYGYTF. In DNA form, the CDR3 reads TGTGCCAGCAGCGGGACGACAGGGAGAAACTATGGCTACACCTTC.

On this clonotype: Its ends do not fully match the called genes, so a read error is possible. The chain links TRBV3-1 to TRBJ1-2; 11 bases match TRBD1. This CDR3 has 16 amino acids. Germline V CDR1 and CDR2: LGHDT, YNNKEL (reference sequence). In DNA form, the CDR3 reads TGTACCAGCAGCCAATTTGTGCCGGGACAGGGGGGTGGCTACACCTTC. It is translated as CTSSQFVPGQGGGYTF.

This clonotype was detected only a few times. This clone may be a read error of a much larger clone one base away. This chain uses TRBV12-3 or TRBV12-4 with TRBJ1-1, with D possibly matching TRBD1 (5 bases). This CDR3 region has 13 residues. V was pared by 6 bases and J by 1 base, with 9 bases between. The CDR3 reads CASSHDRNTEAFF. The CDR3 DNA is TGTGCCAGCAGCCACGACAGGAACACTGAAGCTTTCTTT.

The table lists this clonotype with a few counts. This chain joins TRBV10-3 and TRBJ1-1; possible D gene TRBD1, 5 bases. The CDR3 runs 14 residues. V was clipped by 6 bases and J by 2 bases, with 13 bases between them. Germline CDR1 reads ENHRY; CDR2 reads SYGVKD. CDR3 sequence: CAIRVTGENTEAFF. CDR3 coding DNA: TGTGCCATCAGGGTCACAGGTGAAAACACTGAAGCTTTCTTT.